The 32 T cell receptor beta chains below were found in one sample sequenced in a study of neoadjuvant anti-PD-1 for oral cavity cancer. The time point denotes: after neoadjuvant nivolumab, at surgical resection. Sequencing used immunoSEQ multiplex PCR; TCRdb keeps in-frame clones, though not all of them. The data show around 10,000 clones, more than 55% seen once. Sequenced material: tumor tissue, taken after nivolumab (anti-PD-1) treatment. Receptor source: a person between 40 and 85 years old with oral cavity squamous cell carcinoma.

The genes are TRBV7-2 and TRBJ1-1; tentative D call: TRBD1 (5 bases). There are 14 residues in the CDR3. V lost 3 bases, J lost 2 bases, and 10 bases lay in between. Germline V gene data show CDR1 as SGHTA and CDR2 as FQGNSA. CDR3 in DNA: TGTGCCAGCAGCTTCGGGACGGGAAACACTGAAGCTTTCTTT. Translation: CASSFGTGNTEAFF.

The J gene is TRBJ2-1, the V gene TRBV6-4, with 7 bases aligning to TRBD2. V was clipped by 5 bases and J by 4 bases; unmatched bases: 2. The germline gives CDR1 MRHNA, CDR2 SNTAGT. The CDR3 contains 13 residues. CDR3 DNA sequence: TGTGCCAGCAGTCTAGCGGAGTACAATGAGCAGTTCTTC. This codes for CASSLAEYNEQFF.

V usage is TRBV27 and J usage is TRBJ1-2, with D unclear. Deletions cut 0 bases from V and 9 bases from J, with 11 bases between. CDR1 MNHEY and CDR2 SMNVEV come from the germline V gene (reference sequence). The CDR3 runs to 13 residues. CDR3 loop: CASSLSAGYSYTF. The CDR3, as DNA: TGTGCCAGCAGTTTATCAGCGGGATATAGCTACACCTTC.

This rearrangement joins TRBV6-4 to TRBJ2-2; D is uncertain. The CDR3 is 11 amino acids. Germline CDR1 and CDR2: MRHNA and SNTAGT. Trimming pared 5 bases from V and 7 bases from J, leaving 5 bases between. The CDR3 region has the DNA TGTGCCAGCAGTCAAGACGGGGAGCTGTTTTTT. This encodes CASSQDGELFF.

V gene TRBV6-5 combines with J gene TRBJ1-2; tentatively, D is TRBD1 (6 bases). Germline V gene sequence: CDR1 MNHEY, CDR2 SVGAGI. CDR3 length equals 11 residues. CDR3 nucleotide sequence: TGTGCGGGGGCAACCAACTATGGCTACACCTTC. As protein: CAGATNYGYTF.

This clone was recorded a few times. CDR3 sequence reads: CASSQNSGQGTDTQYF. CDR3 coding DNA: TGTGCCAGCAGCCAAAATTCGGGACAGGGGACAGATACGCAGTATTTT. The rearrangement joins TRBV14 to TRBJ2-3, with 10 nucleotides matching TRBD1. Trimming took 2 bases from V and 3 from J; bases not matched to a gene: 5. The CDR3 is 16 residues long. Per germline, CDR1 SGHDN and CDR2 FVKESK. The whole variable domain, filled in from reference TRBV14 and TRBJ2-3, reads EAGVTQFPSHSVIEKGQTVTLRCDPISGHDNLYWYRRVMGKEIKFLLHFVKESKQDESGMPNNRFLAERTGGTYSTLKVQPAELEDSGVYFCASSQNSGQGTDTQYFGPGTRLTVL.

The gene calls are TRBV6-6 and TRBJ1-1; the D is unclear. The CDR3 consists of 16 residues. Germline CDR1 and CDR2: MNHNY and SVGAGI (reference sequence). V shed 4 bases and J shed 0 bases, with 15 bases lying between them. Written as DNA, the CDR3 is TGTGCCAGCAGTTCTTTCGACGGAGTTATGAACACTGAAGCTTTCTTT. Translated: CASSSFDGVMNTEAFF.

With respect to this clone: Its ends do not fully match the called genes, so a read error is possible. Different DNA sequences within this sample yield the same CDR3. The gene calls are TRBV2 and TRBJ1-3; D is perhaps TRBD1 (5 bases). The CDR3 is 15 amino acids. Germline CDR1 SNHLY, CDR2 FYNNEI. CDR3 residues: CASSEGRGVGNTIYF. CDR3 nucleotides: TGTGCTAGCAGTGAGGGTCGAGGGGTTGGAAACACCATATATTTT.

This chain connects TRBV9 to TRBJ1-1, with D possibly being TRBD1 (6 bases). Germline CDR1 SGDLS, CDR2 YYNGEE. Trimming removed 0 bases at V and 5 bases at J, with 8 bases between. There are 13 residues in the CDR3. The CDR3 is CASSVAQGTEAFF. In DNA, the CDR3 is TGTGCCAGCAGCGTAGCTCAGGGGACTGAAGCTTTCTTT.

The gene calls are TRBV30 and TRBJ1-6; D unclear. Deletions cut 2 bases from V and 10 bases from J, with 18 bases between. Germline V CDR1 and CDR2: GTSNPN, SVGIG (reference sequence). CDR3 length: 15 residues. This CDR3 is CAWSPSEPSRSPLHF. Here the CDR3 DNA reads TGTGCCTGGAGTCCCTCAGAGCCATCGAGGTCACCCCTCCACTTT.

This chain links TRBV29-1 with TRBJ1-6; D possibly corresponds to TRBD1 (6 bases). CDR1 is SQVTM and CDR2 is ANQGSEA in the germline V gene. The CDR3 has 14 residues. V lost 6 bases and J lost 5, with 14 bases in between. The CDR3: CSVRAGGDNSPLHF. The CDR3 nucleotides are TGCAGCGTGAGGGCGGGGGGCGATAATTCACCCCTCCACTTT.

The chain joins TRBV5-6 to TRBJ1-4, with TRBD1 matching over 7 bases. This CDR3 comprises 17 residues. Germline V gene data show CDR1 as SGHDT and CDR2 as YYEEEE. Germline trimming cut 1 base from V and 5 bases from J; bases unmatched to any gene: 11. In nucleotides, the CDR3 is TGTGCCAGCAGCTTGCGGGTAACAGGGGTGAAAAATGAAAAACTGTTTTTT. This translates into CASSLRVTGVKNEKLFF.

J is TRBJ1-3 and V is TRBV7-6, with a weak D call TRBD1 (5 bases). The V and J ends lost 0 bases and 0 bases respectively, with 9 bases between them. There are 16 residues in the CDR3. CDR1 is SGHVS and CDR2 is FNYEAQ in the germline V gene. This CDR3 is CASSLAPGGSGNTIYF. CDR3 coding DNA: TGTGCCAGCAGCTTAGCGCCGGGGGGCTCTGGAAACACCATATATTTT.

This clone occurred a few times. The chain is built from TRBV5-1 and TRBJ2-3; D remains unclear. Germline values: CDR1 SGHRS, CDR2 YFSETQ. This CDR3 comprises 11 residues. V was cut by 4 bases and J by 5 bases, with 5 bases left in between. The CDR3 here is CASSHGDTQYF. The CDR3 DNA reads TGCGCCAGCAGCCATGGAGATACGCAGTATTTT.

This sequence joins TRBV7-9 and TRBJ2-1; TRBD2 matches 7 bases. Germline assignment: CDR1 SEHNR and CDR2 FQNEAQ (reference sequence). This CDR3 is 15 amino acids long. The V and J ends lost 1 base and 8 bases, in that order; junction bases with no gene match: 8. The CDR3, as DNA: TGTGCCAGCAGCTTAGGGGCTAGCGGATACGATGAGCAGTTCTTC. Its translation is CASSLGASGYDEQFF. Based on the CDR3 plus reference TRBV7-9 and TRBJ2-1, the full variable domain is DTGVSQNPRHKITKRGQNVTFRCDPISEHNRLYWYRQTLGQGPEFLTYFQNEAQLEKSRLLSDRFSAERPKGSFSTLEIQRTEQGDSAMYLCASSLGASGYDEQFFGPGTRLTVL.

V is TRBV19 and J is TRBJ2-5; no definite D call. The CDR3 length is 16 residues. Trimming took off 0 bases at V and 2 bases at J, with 13 bases between the two ends. Germline CDR1 reads LNHDA; CDR2 reads SQIVND (reference sequence). The CDR3 loop is CASSIDQPAKQETQYF. CDR3 in DNA: TGTGCCAGTAGTATAGATCAACCAGCGAAACAAGAGACCCAGTACTTC.

A note on this clone: Additional DNA sequences in this sample encode the identical CDR3. The chain is built from TRBV5-1 and TRBJ2-7; D unclear. Looked up from germline, CDR1 is SGHRS and CDR2 is YFSETQ. The CDR3 is 14 residues long. The ends were cut back, 0 bases at V and 0 bases at J, with 7 bases in the middle. The CDR3 loop reads CASSLGRTSYEQYF. DNA for the CDR3: TGCGCCAGCAGCTTGGGCAGGACCTCCTACGAGCAGTACTTC.

This clone was recorded a few times. The V call is TRBV9, the J call TRBJ2-7, with 7 bases aligning to TRBD2. Germline CDR1 SGDLS, CDR2 YYNGEE. V dropped 2 bases and J dropped 2; count of bases not matched to a gene: 4. This CDR3 comprises 14 residues. CDR3 amino acids: CASSVWEGAYEQYF. The CDR3 DNA follows: TGTGCCAGCAGCGTGTGGGAGGGTGCCTACGAGCAGTACTTC.

The chain links TRBV11-2 to TRBJ1-1; no clear D gene. This CDR3 is 13 amino acids long. Trimming took 0 bases from V and 0 from J, leaving 2 bases between them. Germline-derived CDR1 and CDR2 are SGHAT and FQNNGV. CDR3 amino acids: CASSLELNTEAFF. CDR3 bases: TGTGCCAGCAGCTTAGAATTGAACACTGAAGCTTTCTTT.

This clone is medium-sized in the sample. The rearrangement uses TRBV7-9 and TRBJ1-3, with D perhaps TRBD1 (5 bases). Between the trimmed V and J ends, which lost 7 bases and 0 bases, there was a span of 13 bases. Germline V CDR1 and CDR2: SEHNR, FQNEAQ (reference sequence). The CDR3 is made up of 15 amino acids. The CDR3 coding sequence is TGTGCCAGCACCCAGGGTCTGGACTCTGGAAACACCATATATTTT. Translated, it gives CASTQGLDSGNTIYF. Drawing the rest from reference TRBV7-9 and TRBJ1-3, the complete variable domain is DTGVSQNPRHKITKRGQNVTFRCDPISEHNRLYWYRQTLGQGPEFLTYFQNEAQLEKSRLLSDRFSAERPKGSFSTLEIQRTEQGDSAMYLCASTQGLDSGNTIYFGEGSWLTVV.

This chain links TRBV4-1 with TRBJ1-5, with TRBD1 as a possible D gene (5 bases). Germline V lookup: CDR1 MGHRA, CDR2 YSYEKL. Between the trimmed V and J ends, which lost 3 bases and 3 bases, there was a span of 12 bases. CDR3 length: 15 residues. CDR3 in amino acids: CASSQATGDNQPQHF. CDR3 coding DNA: TGCGCCAGCAGCCAGGCCACAGGAGACAATCAGCCCCAGCATTTT.

The genes are TRBV5-6 and TRBJ1-5; 9 nucleotides agree with TRBD1. CDR1 is SGHDT, CDR2 YYEEEE, per germline. With 4 bases clipped from V and 2 bases from J, the junction kept 4 bases outside the gene matches. The CDR3 has 15 residues. The CDR3 reads CASSRGDRGNQPQHF. The CDR3 DNA reads as TGTGCCAGCAGCCGGGGGGACAGGGGCAATCAGCCCCAGCATTTT.

The V call is TRBV6-6, the J call TRBJ2-7; 9 bases align to TRBD1. The CDR3 contains 13 residues. Trimming cost V 6 bases and J 3 bases; bases outside gene matches: 3. From germline, CDR1 is MNHNY and CDR2 SVGAGI (reference sequence). CDR3 in amino acids: CASSTDRGYEQYF. The DNA for the CDR3 is TGTGCCAGCAGCACGGACAGGGGCTACGAGCAGTACTTC.

The rearrangement joins TRBV7-9 to TRBJ2-6; D is perhaps TRBD1 (7 bases). The CDR3 totals 19 residues. In germline, CDR1 is SEHNR, CDR2 FQNEAQ (reference sequence). Deletions cut 5 bases from V and 0 bases from J, with 20 bases between. The CDR3 sequence is CASSLREQGGSSGANVLTF. As DNA, the CDR3 is TGTGCCAGCAGCCTCCGGGAGCAGGGGGGTTCCTCTGGGGCCAACGTCCTGACTTTC. Together with reference TRBV7-9 and TRBJ2-6, the CDR3 gives the full variable domain: DTGVSQNPRHKITKRGQNVTFRCDPISEHNRLYWYRQTLGQGPEFLTYFQNEAQLEKSRLLSDRFSAERPKGSFSTLEIQRTEQGDSAMYLCASSLREQGGSSGANVLTFGAGSRLTVL.

The V and J genes are TRBV15 and TRBJ2-5, with 9 bases lining up with TRBD1. The V gene's germline CDR1 is LNHNV and CDR2 YYDKDF (reference sequence). The V segment lost 1 base and the J segment 5 bases; nucleotides outside the gene matches: 5. The CDR3 is made up of 15 amino acids. CDR3 DNA: TGTGCCACCAGCAGAGCCGGGACAGGGCTGGAGACCCAGTACTTC. Its protein is CATSRAGTGLETQYF.

This chain links TRBV4-1 with TRBJ2-3; D unclear. Trimming removed 0 bases from V and 4 bases from J, with 14 bases in between. CDR1 and CDR2 (germline): MGHRA, YSYEKL. The CDR3 spans 16 residues. Here the CDR3 DNA reads TGCGCCAGCAGCCAAGATACCGGCATTCGGGCAGATACGCAGTATTTT. Translation gives CASSQDTGIRADTQYF.

This chain links TRBV5-1 with TRBJ2-5; D might be TRBD2 (6 bases). Germline assignment: CDR1 SGHRS and CDR2 YFSETQ. The V and J ends lost 0 bases and 9 bases respectively, with 21 bases between them. There are 16 residues in the CDR3. CDR3 sequence reads: CASSLVERVGKLAQYF. The CDR3 DNA sequence: TGCGCCAGCAGCTTGGTGGAGCGGGTGGGCAAGTTGGCCCAGTACTTC.

The chain uses TRBV5-1 and TRBJ2-2; D is unclear. V was cut by 2 bases and J by 2 bases, with 10 bases left in between. Per germline, CDR1 SGHRS and CDR2 YFSETQ. This CDR3 spans 15 amino acids. CDR3 protein: CASSLRTVNTGELFF. The CDR3, as DNA: TGCGCCAGCAGCTTAAGGACGGTCAACACCGGGGAGCTGTTTTTT.

The chain couples TRBV6-5 to TRBJ1-1, with 10 positions matching TRBD1. This CDR3 has 16 residues. Germline V lookup: CDR1 MNHEY, CDR2 SVGAGI. Losses at the gene ends were 0 bases for V and 8 bases for J; bases not matched to a gene: 9. CDR3 DNA sequence: TGTGCCAGCAGTTACTCCCGGGGGACAGGGGTGGTGGAAGCTTTCTTT. Residues: CASSYSRGTGVVEAFF.

This sequence joins TRBV6-6 and TRBJ2-1; 9 nucleotides line up with TRBD1. Germline V lookup: CDR1 MNHNY, CDR2 SVGAGI (reference sequence). The CDR3 is made up of 16 amino acids. V trimming: 0 bases; J trimming: 7 bases; junction bases outside the gene matches: 7. As DNA, the CDR3 is TGTGCCAGCAGTTACTCGCAGGACAGGGGAGGGAATGAGCAGTTCTTC. It specifies CASSYSQDRGGNEQFF.

The chain joins TRBV7-2 to TRBJ1-1, with 7 bases fitting TRBD1. The V and J ends lost 4 bases and 0 bases, in that order; junction bases with no gene match: 5. Germline-derived CDR1 and CDR2 are SGHTA and FQGNSA. The CDR3 extends over 15 amino acids. The CDR3 DNA reads TGTGCCAGCAGCTGGGGGACAGTCATGAACACTGAAGCTTTCTTT. Protein: CASSWGTVMNTEAFF.

This clone was observed a handful of times. CDR3 region: CASSLGGDTEAFF. The CDR3 DNA reads TGTGCCAGCAGCTTAGGCGGTGACACTGAAGCTTTCTTT. J is TRBJ1-1 and V is TRBV7-9; no reliable D call. This CDR3 is built from 13 residues. The V gene's germline CDR1 is SEHNR and CDR2 FQNEAQ (reference sequence). Trimming cost V 1 base and J 3 bases, with 6 bases left between them.